The 21 T cell receptor beta chains reported below all come from one sample, sequenced in a study of cytomegalovirus exposure and HLA in healthy donors (dated by TCRdb to about 2017). Library method: the immunoSEQ multiplex PCR assay. Held by TCRdb, this immuneACCESS table contains in-frame sequences only and omits some clones. Under half of the omission traces to an unresolved V gene where checked; the cause of the rest is unknown. This sample comprises about 250,000 clones, over 75% of them detected only once. Around 12% of the sample lies in the top ten. The sample consisted of PBMCs. These receptors were collected from a man in his late teens or twenties in good health and CMV-seropositive.

The J gene is TRBJ2-1, the V gene TRBV7-9; TRBD2 might be the D (6 bases). Germline CDR1 is SEHNR and CDR2 is FQNEAQ (reference sequence). CDR3 length: 13 residues. Between the trimmed V and J ends, which lost 6 bases and 4 bases, there was a span of 10 bases. The CDR3 DNA follows: TGTGCCAGCAGACTAGCACAGTACAATGAGCAGTTCTTC. Its protein product is CASRLAQYNEQFF.

This clone has only one observation. This sequence joins TRBV4-3 and TRBJ2-1, with D maybe TRBD1 (5 bases). CDR3 size: 15 residues. The V end lost 1 base, the J end lost 1 base, and 8 bases lay between the germline ends. Germline V gives CDR1 LGHNA, CDR2 YSLEER. CDR3 amino acids: CASSQVGASYNEQFF. CDR3 nucleotides: TGCGCCAGCAGCCAAGTTGGGGCATCCTACAATGAGCAGTTCTTC.

The V and J genes are TRBV2 and TRBJ2-7, with D perhaps given as TRBD1 or TRBD2 (5 bases each). V lost 5 bases and J lost 3, with 8 bases in between. CDR3 length: 12 amino acids. CDR1 and CDR2 (germline): SNHLY, FYNNEI. DNA of the CDR3: TGTGCCAGCAGTTGGGGGAGCTACGAGCAGTACTTC. Translation: CASSWGSYEQYF. Combining the CDR3 with reference TRBV2 and TRBJ2-7 gives the whole variable domain EPEVTQTPSHQVTQMGQEVILRCVPISNHLYFYWYRQILGQKVEFLVSFYNNEISEKSEIFDDQFSVERPDGSNFTLKIRSTKLEDSAMYFCASSWGSYEQYFGPGTRLTVT.

This chain uses TRBV5-4 with TRBJ2-5; 8 bases fit TRBD2. Looked up from germline, CDR1 is SGHNT and CDR2 is YYREEE (reference sequence). V trimming: 2 bases; J trimming: 7 bases; junction bases outside the gene matches: 10. This CDR3 comprises 15 residues. The CDR3 loop reads CASSFGSERELTQYF. The DNA of the CDR3 is TGTGCCAGCAGCTTTGGTTCGGAGCGGGAGTTGACCCAGTACTTC.

The chain uses TRBV6-1 and TRBJ2-7, with D tentatively TRBD2 (5 bases). Trimming took 2 bases from V and 5 from J, leaving 16 bases between them. The CDR3 has 15 residues. Germline V gives CDR1 MNHNS, CDR2 SASEGT. The CDR3 DNA reads TGTGCCAGCAGTGAATGGGGAGTTAGGATCAACGAGCAGTACTTC. Its translation is CASSEWGVRINEQYF.

The CDR3 spells CASSDGELFF. For the CDR3, the DNA is TGTGCCAGCAGTGACGGGGAGCTGTTTTTT. The rearrangement uses TRBV6-1 and TRBJ2-2; D is unresolved. The CDR3 is made up of 10 amino acids. Germline V lookup: CDR1 MNHNS, CDR2 SASEGT. V was shortened by 3 bases and J by 7 bases, with 0 bases between the two germline ends.

The genes are TRBV11-2 and TRBJ2-1; D may be TRBD1 (5 bases). In germline, CDR1 is SGHAT, CDR2 FQNNGV. CDR3 size: 16 residues. The V and J ends lost 4 bases and 0 bases respectively, with 13 bases between them. The chain's CDR3 is CASSSSWGLSYNEQFF. DNA of the CDR3: TGTGCCAGCAGCTCCTCCTGGGGCCTCTCCTACAATGAGCAGTTCTTC.

This chain joins TRBV30 and TRBJ2-7; 7 bases fit TRBD2. The CDR3 loop spans 12 amino acids. The V gene end was trimmed by 8 bases and the J gene end by 3 bases; junction bases not matched to a gene: 7. Per the germline V gene, CDR1 is GTSNPN and CDR2 is SVGIG (reference sequence). CDR3 DNA: TGTGCCCTCGAACCGGGGGGCTACGAGCAGTACTTC. This gives the protein CALEPGGYEQYF.

This clone was picked up many times. The genes are TRBV5-1 and TRBJ2-5; D is possibly TRBD2 (6 bases). V lost 9 bases to trimming and J lost 4 bases, with 10 bases between them. Germline CDR1 SGHRS, CDR2 YFSETQ. The CDR3 spans 11 residues. CDR3 bases: TGCGCCATCCGGAGGGGAGAGACCCAGTACTTC. It specifies CAIRRGETQYF.

This clone was detected once. The chain uses TRBV11-2 and TRBJ2-7, with 12 positions matching TRBD2. Germline V gene data show CDR1 as SGHAT and CDR2 as FQNNGV. The CDR3 is made up of 16 amino acids. With 4 bases clipped from V and 5 bases from J, the junction kept 9 bases outside the gene matches. The CDR3 is CASSSLSSGRADEQYF. CDR3 DNA: TGTGCCAGCAGCTCGCTCTCTAGCGGGAGGGCCGACGAGCAGTACTTC.

This clone appeared once. The V gene is TRBV2, the J gene TRBJ1-2; D possibly corresponds to TRBD1 (5 bases). This CDR3 is 15 amino acids long. Germline CDR1 SNHLY, CDR2 FYNNEI. Trimming removed 4 bases from V and 1 base from J, with 13 bases in between. The CDR3 here is CASSVRQTYNYGYTF. CDR3 DNA sequence: TGTGCCAGCAGTGTGCGACAGACCTATAACTATGGCTACACCTTC.

The rearrangement joins TRBV29-1 to TRBJ1-2, with D possibly TRBD1 on 6 matching bases. With 3 bases removed from V and 4 bases from J, the gap between germline ends came to 12 bases. The CDR3 consists of 13 residues. Germline V gene lookup returns CDR1 SQVTM and CDR2 ANQGSEA. The CDR3 here is CSVEVARGYGYTF. CDR3 DNA: TGCAGCGTTGAGGTGGCCAGGGGCTATGGCTACACCTTC.

CDR3 DNA: TGTGCCTGGAGTGCCGGGCGGTTCTCCTACGAGCAGTACTTC. Translating gives CAWSAGRFSYEQYF. This chain joins TRBV30 and TRBJ2-7; D ambiguous. The CDR3 runs to 14 residues. Trimming shortened V by 1 base and J by 0 bases, and 10 bases separated the two germline ends. Germline V gives CDR1 GTSNPN, CDR2 SVGIG (reference sequence).

The chain joins TRBV2 to TRBJ1-3, with unresolved D. Germline-derived CDR1 and CDR2 are SNHLY and FYNNEI. The CDR3 is 14 residues long. V dropped 3 bases and J dropped 1 base, with 7 bases sitting between them. The CDR3 region has the DNA TGTGCCAGCAGTGAGCAAGGGTCTGGAAACACCATATATTTT. Protein sequence: CASSEQGSGNTIYF.

The V and J genes are TRBV6-1 and TRBJ1-3, with D uncertain. CDR1 is MNHNS, CDR2 SASEGT, per germline. The V gene lost 6 bases and the J gene lost 0 bases, with 9 bases spanning the gap. The CDR3 extends over 14 amino acids. The CDR3 region is CASREQSSGNTIYF. The DNA for the CDR3 is TGTGCCAGCAGGGAACAGAGCTCTGGAAACACCATATATTTT.

The gene calls are TRBV7-6 and TRBJ1-3; D possibly corresponds to TRBD1 (6 bases). Germline assignment: CDR1 SGHVS and CDR2 FNYEAQ. CDR3 length: 17 amino acids. Trimming left V 5 bases short and J 2 bases short, with 19 bases between. CDR3 nucleotide sequence: TGTGCCAGCAGCCCCCAGCAGGGGCAATTGGCTGGAAACACCATATATTTT. This gives the protein CASSPQQGQLAGNTIYF.

The chain has TRBV5-1 and TRBJ2-6, with a weak D call TRBD1 (5 bases). The V and J ends lost 2 bases and 1 base respectively, with 7 bases between them. CDR3 size: 15 residues. The germline gives CDR1 SGHRS, CDR2 YFSETQ. The CDR3 loop is CASSLQESGANVLTF. CDR3 coding DNA: TGCGCCAGCAGCTTACAGGAATCTGGGGCCAACGTCCTGACTTTC. Full variable domain (outside the CDR3, taken from reference TRBV5-1 and TRBJ2-6): KAGVTQTPRYLIKTRGQQVTLSCSPISGHRSVSWYQQTPGQGLQFLFEYFSETQRNKGNFPGRFSGRQFSNSRSEMNVSTLELGDSALYLCASSLQESGANVLTFGAGSRLTVL.

This clone was counted a few times. This chain uses TRBV9 with TRBJ1-2; 7 bases match TRBD1. CDR3 size: 14 residues. The ends lost 4 bases at V and 6 bases at J; junction bases unmatched: 9. The germline CDR1 and CDR2 sequences are SGDLS and YYNGEE. DNA for the CDR3: TGTGCCAGCAGCACTCGACAGGGTCACGATGGCTACACCTTC. Protein product: CASSTRQGHDGYTF.

The gene calls are TRBV4-3 and TRBJ2-1; the D is unclear. The CDR3 is made up of 13 amino acids. With 0 bases removed from V and 9 bases from J, the gap between germline ends came to 9 bases. The germline CDR1 and CDR2 sequences are LGHNA and YSLEER. The CDR3 region is CASSQDGSVEQFF. CDR3 nucleotide sequence: TGCGCCAGCAGCCAAGATGGAAGCGTTGAGCAGTTCTTC.

V gene TRBV4-1 combines with J gene TRBJ1-1; D is uncertain. This CDR3 has 19 residues. Between the trimmed V and J ends, which lost 0 bases and 2 bases, there was a span of 22 bases. From germline, CDR1 is MGHRA and CDR2 YSYEKL. Written as DNA, the CDR3 is TGCGCCAGCAGCCAAGATTTAAGCGGCTTACAGCGCTTAAACACTGAAGCTTTCTTT. Translating gives CASSQDLSGLQRLNTEAFF.

The genes are TRBV6-1 and TRBJ1-2, with TRBD1 as a possible D gene (5 bases). V lost 1 base and J 7 bases, leaving 13 bases between the germline ends. Germline CDR1 MNHNS, CDR2 SASEGT. This CDR3 has 14 amino acids. CDR3 sequence (DNA): TGTGCCAGCAGTGAAGTGTCAGGGTGGCTTGGCTACACCTTC. Translation: CASSEVSGWLGYTF.